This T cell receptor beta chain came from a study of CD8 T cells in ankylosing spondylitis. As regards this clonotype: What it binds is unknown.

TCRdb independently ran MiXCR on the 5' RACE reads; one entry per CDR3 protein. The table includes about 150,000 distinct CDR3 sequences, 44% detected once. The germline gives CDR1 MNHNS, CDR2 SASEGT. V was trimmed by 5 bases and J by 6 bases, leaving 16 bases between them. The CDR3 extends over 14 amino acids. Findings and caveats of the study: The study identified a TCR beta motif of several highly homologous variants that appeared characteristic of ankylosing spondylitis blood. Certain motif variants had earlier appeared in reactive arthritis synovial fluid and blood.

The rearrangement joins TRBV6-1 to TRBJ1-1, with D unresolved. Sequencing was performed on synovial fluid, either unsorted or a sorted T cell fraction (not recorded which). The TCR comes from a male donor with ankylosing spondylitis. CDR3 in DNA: TGTGCCAGCAGTCTGGACTTATCGGGTGCTGAAGCTTTCTTT. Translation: CASSLDLSGAEAFF.